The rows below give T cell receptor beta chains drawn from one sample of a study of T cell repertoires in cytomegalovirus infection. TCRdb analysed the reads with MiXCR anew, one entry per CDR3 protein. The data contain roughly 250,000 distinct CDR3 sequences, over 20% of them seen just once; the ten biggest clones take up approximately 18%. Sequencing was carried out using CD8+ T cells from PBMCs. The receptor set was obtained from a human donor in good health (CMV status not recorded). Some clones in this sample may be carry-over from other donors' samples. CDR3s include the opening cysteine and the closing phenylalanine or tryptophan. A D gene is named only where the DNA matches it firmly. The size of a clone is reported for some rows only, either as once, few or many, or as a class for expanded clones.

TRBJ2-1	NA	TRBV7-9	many	TGTGCCAGCAGCGGGAGTGAGGTAGATCAGTTCTTC	CASSGSEVDQFF
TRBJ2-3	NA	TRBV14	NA	TGTGCCAGCAGCCAAGAGGGGGCCCTCCGGGGGGCTGATACGCAGTATTTT	CASSQEGALRGADTQYF
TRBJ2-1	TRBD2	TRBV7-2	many	TGTGCCAGCAGCTTAAACCTAGCGGGGGGGGGCGATGAGCAGTTCTTC	CASSLNLAGGGDEQFF
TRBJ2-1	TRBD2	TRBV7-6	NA	TGTGCCAGCAGCTTACCCAGCGGGGGCAGGGATGAGCAGTTCTTC	CASSLPSGGRDEQFF
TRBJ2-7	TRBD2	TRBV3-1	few	TGTGCCAGCAGCCAAGGGACTAGCGGGCCCCCTTTCGACGAGCAGTACTTC	CASSQGTSGPPFDEQYF
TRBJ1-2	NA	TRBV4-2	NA	TGTGCCAGCAGCCAAGGACAGTCAAGCTCTTATGGCTACACCTTC	CASSQGQSSSYGYTF
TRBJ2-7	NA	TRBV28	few	TGTGCCAGCAGTTTGGCAAGGCGCTCCTACGAGCAGTACTTC	CASSLARRSYEQYF
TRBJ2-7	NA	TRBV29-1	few	TGCAGCGTTGAAGAACAGGGAGGGTCCTACGAGCAGTACTTC	CSVEEQGGSYEQYF
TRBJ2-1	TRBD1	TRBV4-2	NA	TGTGCCAGCAGCCAAGAAGCGTTGACAGGGGGGCGGCATGAGCAGTTCTTC	CASSQEALTGGRHEQFF
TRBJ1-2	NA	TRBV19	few	TGTGCCAGTAGGTTGGGGATTAATGGCTACACCTTC	CASRLGINGYTF
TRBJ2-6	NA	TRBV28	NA	TGTGCCAGCAGACCCTCTGGGGCCAACGTCCTGACTTTC	CASRPSGANVLTF
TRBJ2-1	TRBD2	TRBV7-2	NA	TGTGCCAGCAGCTTAGCGGGGGGGGTCTACAATGAGCAGTTCTTC	CASSLAGGVYNEQFF
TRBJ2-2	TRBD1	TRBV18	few	TGTGCCAGCTCACCAAGGGACAGTAACACCGGGGAGCTGTTTTTT	CASSPRDSNTGELFF
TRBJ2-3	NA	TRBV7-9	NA	TGTGCCAGCAGCTTCCAAGGAGATACGCAGTATTTT	CASSFQGDTQYF
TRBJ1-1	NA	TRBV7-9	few	TGTGCCAGCAGCTTAGCCCGGACAGTTGAAGCTTTCTTT	CASSLARTVEAFF
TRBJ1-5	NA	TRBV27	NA	TGTGCCAGCAGTTTATCGTCGGGCAATCAGCCCCAGCATTTT	CASSLSSGNQPQHF
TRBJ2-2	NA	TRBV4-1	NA	TGCGCCAGCAGCCGTCATAACACCGGGGAGCTGTTTTTT	CASSRHNTGELFF
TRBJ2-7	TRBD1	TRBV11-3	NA	TGTGCCAGCAGCTTAGATACAGGGGGATCGCAGTACTTC	CASSLDTGGSQYF
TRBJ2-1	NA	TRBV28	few	TGTGCCAGCAGTTTAGCAGGGAACCCCTACAATGAGCAGTTCTTC	CASSLAGNPYNEQFF
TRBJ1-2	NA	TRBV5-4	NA	TGTGCCAGCAGCGGCGATGGGGTTGGCTATGGCTACACCTTC	CASSGDGVGYGYTF
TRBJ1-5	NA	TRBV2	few	TGTGCCAGCAGTGCATCTCAGCCCCAGCATTTT	CASSASQPQHF
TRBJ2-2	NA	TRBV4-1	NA	TGCGCCAGCAGCCAAAATGAGCTAACCGGGGAGCTGTTTTTT	CASSQNELTGELFF
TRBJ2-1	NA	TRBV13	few	TGTGCCAGCAGCTTAGGGGACGCAGGCGATGAGCAGTTCTTC	CASSLGDAGDEQFF
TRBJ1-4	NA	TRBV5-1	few	TGCGCCAGCAGCTTGGCTGGGGTTACTAATGAAAAACTGTTTTTT	CASSLAGVTNEKLFF